Listed below are T cell receptor beta chains from one sample, sequenced in a study of vaccination and CD4 T cells after COVID-19. TCRdb recomputed calls from the PCR reads with MiXCR, one row per CDR3 protein. The sample shows around 15,000 distinct CDR3 sequences, 52% of them seen only once. No antigens are known for them. The sample consisted of CD4+ T cells from blood, cultured in vitro, taken before SARS-CoV-2 vaccination. The receptor source for this set is a human donor who had recovered from COVID-19. The CDR3 runs from the conserved cysteine through the conserved F or W. Fields, in order: V gene, J gene, D gene, clone size, CDR3 protein, CDR3 DNA. D genes are given only for firm matches. Clone size appears in some rows only: once, few, many, or a class for an expanded clone.

>TRBV10-3|TRBJ1-6|TRBD1|NA
CAISSGGDSPLHF
TGTGCCATCAGCTCAGGGGGGGATTCACCCCTCCACTTT
>TRBV6-2/TRBV6-3|TRBJ1-5|TRBD1|NA
CASSPQGTGARNQPQHF
TGTGCCAGCAGTCCTCAAGGGACAGGGGCAAGGAATCAGCCCCAGCATTTT
>TRBV7-9|TRBJ1-1|TRBD1|NA
CASSAQGGITEAFF
TGTGCCAGCAGCGCTCAGGGGGGAATCACTGAAGCTTTCTTT
>TRBV6-2/TRBV6-3|TRBJ2-3|TRBD1|NA
CASSYFGTGGITDTQYF
TGTGCCAGCAGTTACTTCGGGACAGGGGGTATCACAGATACGCAGTATTTT
>TRBV20-1|TRBJ2-4|NA|NA
CSARAGQRAKNIQYF
TGCAGTGCTAGAGCCGGACAGAGAGCAAAAAACATTCAGTACTTC
>TRBV7-8|TRBJ2-3|NA|NA
CASGFNRDWVADTQYF
TGTGCCAGCGGATTCAACAGGGACTGGGTAGCAGATACGCAGTATTTT
>TRBV12-3/TRBV12-4|TRBJ1-3|NA|NA
CASSLEAVWSGNTIYF
TGTGCCAGCAGTTTAGAGGCGGTCTGGTCTGGAAACACCATATATTTT
>TRBV28|TRBJ1-5|NA|few
CASSIADQPQHF
TGTGCCAGCAGTATCGCGGATCAGCCCCAGCATTTT
>TRBV7-2|TRBJ1-5|NA|NA
CASSLASGIGQPQHF
TGTGCCAGCAGCTTAGCGTCGGGGATAGGTCAGCCCCAGCATTTT
>TRBV6-2/TRBV6-3|TRBJ2-2|TRBD1|NA
CASSYGTGETGELFF
TGTGCCAGCAGTTATGGGACAGGGGAGACCGGGGAGCTGTTTTTT
>TRBV7-7|TRBJ2-1|TRBD2|NA
CASSLAAGGPNEQFF
TGTGCCAGCAGCTTAGCCGCGGGAGGCCCCAATGAGCAGTTCTTC
>TRBV29-1|TRBJ2-1|NA|NA
CSVAGAAILGNEQFF
TGCAGCGTGGCCGGTGCGGCCATCTTGGGAAATGAGCAGTTCTTC
>TRBV20-1|TRBJ1-6|NA|few
CSARDRGISPLHF
TGCAGTGCTAGGGACCGTGGGATTTCACCCCTCCACTTT
>TRBV2|TRBJ2-3|NA|NA
CASKGDLGDTQYF
TGTGCCAGCAAAGGGGATCTGGGAGATACGCAGTATTTT
>TRBV19|TRBJ2-3|NA|NA
CASSIARTDTQYF
TGTGCCAGTAGTATAGCAAGAACAGATACGCAGTATTTT
>TRBV5-5|TRBJ2-7|TRBD1|NA
CASSLGDRRYEQYF
TGTGCCAGCAGCTTGGGGGACAGGCGCTACGAGCAGTACTTC
>TRBV11-2|TRBJ2-1|NA|NA
CASSSQVYNEQFF
TGTGCCAGCAGTTCACAGGTATACAATGAGCAGTTCTTC
>TRBV11-1|TRBJ1-2|NA|NA
CASSPWTAGYGYTF
TGTGCCAGCAGCCCTTGGACAGCTGGCTATGGCTACACCTTC
>TRBV6-2/TRBV6-3|TRBJ2-1|NA|NA
CASSQTQRGQFF
TGTGCCAGCAGCCAGACCCAGAGGGGGCAGTTCTTC
>TRBV6-2/TRBV6-3|TRBJ1-2|NA|NA
CASSYSNKGRNGYTF
TGTGCCAGCAGTTACTCGAATAAAGGGCGGAATGGCTACACCTTC
>TRBV20-1|TRBJ2-7|NA|NA
CSARDKGTPYYEQYF
TGCAGTGCTAGAGATAAGGGGACTCCCTACTACGAGCAGTACTTC
>TRBV6-5|TRBJ2-5|NA|few
CASSYRQGGETQYF
TGTGCCAGCAGTTATCGACAGGGAGGAGAGACCCAGTACTTC
>TRBV7-2|TRBJ2-3|TRBD2|once
CASSTSMGGTGTDTQYF
TGTGCCAGCAGCACTTCAATGGGGGGGACGGGAACAGATACGCAGTATTTT
>TRBV7-9|TRBJ1-2|NA|NA
CASSLALGGNYGYTF
TGTGCCAGCAGCTTAGCCCTAGGAGGTAACTATGGCTACACCTTC
>TRBV20-1|TRBJ2-1|TRBD2|NA
CSAHPPGRAGDNEQFF
TGCAGTGCTCATCCACCCGGGAGGGCCGGAGACAATGAGCAGTTCTTC
>TRBV20-1|TRBJ2-2|NA|few
CSARPGSSAGELFF
TGCAGTGCTAGACCTGGGTCCTCGGCCGGGGAGCTGTTTTTT
>TRBV7-2|TRBJ2-3|TRBD2|NA
CASSWGTSGGTDTQYF
TGTGCCAGCAGCTGGGGGACTAGCGGGGGTACAGATACGCAGTATTTT
>TRBV20-1|TRBJ1-2|NA|NA
CSVRVHYGYTF
TGCAGTGTAAGGGTACACTATGGCTACACCTTC
>TRBV7-8|TRBJ1-3|NA|few
CASSPWTGSGNTIYF
TGTGCCAGCAGCCCCTGGACTGGCTCTGGAAACACCATATATTTT
>TRBV19|TRBJ2-3|NA|NA
CASSIGGSTDTQYF
TGTGCCAGTAGTATTGGGGGGAGCACAGATACGCAGTATTTT
>TRBV7-9|TRBJ2-7|NA|NA
CASSPGAYEQYF
TGTGCCAGCAGCCCCGGGGCCTACGAGCAGTACTTC
>TRBV4-3|TRBJ2-1|NA|NA
CASSRYWGVSYNEQFF
TGCGCCAGCAGCCGCTATTGGGGGGTCTCCTACAATGAGCAGTTCTTC
>TRBV20-1|TRBJ2-7|TRBD2|few
CSGGTSGPYEQYF
TGCAGTGGCGGGACTAGCGGACCCTACGAGCAGTACTTC
>TRBV28|TRBJ1-1|NA|NA
CASSLQGRHTEAFF
TGTGCCAGCAGTTTGCAGGGGCGCCACACTGAAGCTTTCTTT
>TRBV11-3|TRBJ2-4|NA|NA
CASSSKNRTGDIQYF
TGTGCCAGCAGCTCCAAGAACCGGACGGGGGACATTCAGTACTTC
>TRBV15|TRBJ2-5|NA|NA
CATSRDLGKTQYF
TGTGCCACCAGCAGAGATTTAGGCAAGACCCAGTACTTC
>TRBV19|TRBJ2-7|TRBD1|once
CASSGTENYEQYF
TGTGCCAGTTCCGGGACAGAGAACTACGAGCAGTACTTC
>TRBV6-1|TRBJ2-2|NA|few
CASSQKAGHGGGELFF
TGTGCCAGCAGTCAAAAAGCGGGACACGGAGGCGGGGAGCTGTTTTTT
>TRBV5-1|TRBJ1-2|TRBD1|NA
CASSLVDRGHGYTF
TGCGCCAGCAGCTTGGTCGACAGGGGGCACGGCTACACCTTC
>TRBV6-1|TRBJ1-1|NA|few
CATNHGLGTEAFF
TGTGCCACAAATCACGGGTTGGGCACTGAAGCTTTCTTT
>TRBV19|TRBJ1-2|NA|NA
CASSIDSWVNYGYTF
TGTGCCAGTAGTATAGATTCCTGGGTCAACTATGGCTACACCTTC
>TRBV10-3|TRBJ2-1|NA|NA
CAISERRAEQFF
TGTGCCATCAGTGAGAGGCGGGCTGAGCAGTTCTTC
>TRBV20-1|TRBJ1-1|NA|NA
CSAEGRGAETEAFF
TGCAGTGCTGAGGGGAGAGGGGCGGAAACTGAAGCTTTCTTT
>TRBV28|TRBJ2-7|TRBD1|few
CASSRTGGSLEQYF
TGTGCCAGCAGTAGGACAGGGGGCTCTCTCGAGCAGTACTTC
>TRBV28|TRBJ1-4|NA|NA
CASRRGRNEKLFF
TGTGCCAGCCGACGAGGACGGAATGAAAAACTGTTTTTT
>TRBV18|TRBJ1-5|NA|NA
CASSGSNQPQHF
TGTGCCAGCTCCGGTAGCAATCAGCCCCAGCATTTT
>TRBV5-8|TRBJ1-2|TRBD1|NA
CASSPGTGRTSYGYTF
TGTGCCAGCAGCCCCGGGACAGGGAGGACAAGCTATGGCTACACCTTC
>TRBV7-9|TRBJ1-4|TRBD1|NA
CASSLIQGVNEKLFF
TGTGCCAGCAGCTTAATTCAGGGGGTTAATGAAAAACTGTTTTTT
>TRBV6-4|TRBJ1-2|NA|NA
CAGPEEGNYGYTF
TGTGCCGGGCCTGAGGAGGGGAACTATGGCTACACCTTC
>TRBV9|TRBJ1-3|NA|NA
CASSHGYTIYF
TGTGCCAGCAGCCACGGTTACACCATATATTTT
>TRBV20-1|TRBJ1-6|TRBD1|NA
CSARDPRQGINSPLHF
TGCAGTGCTAGAGATCCGAGACAGGGGATTAATTCACCCCTCCACTTT